One sample yielded the 7 T cell receptor beta chains listed below, sequenced in a study of T cell responses to AZD1222 COVID-19 vaccine. TCRdb's copy holds only in-frame clones and misses some; the assay was immunoSEQ multiplex PCR. The sample has some 140,000 clones, 85% to 90% seen once. This specimen consisted of peripheral blood, obtained on day 0 of MenACWY control vaccination. These TCRs come from an adult in good health.

The J gene is TRBJ1-3, the V gene TRBV29-1, with 7 nucleotides matching TRBD1. CDR1 and CDR2 (germline): SQVTM, ANQGSEA. This CDR3 has 18 residues. V gave up 6 bases and J gave up 0 bases; unmatched junction bases: 17. This CDR3 reads CSVQGGVEGALSGNTIYF. The CDR3 nucleotides are TGCAGCGTCCAGGGGGGTGTTGAGGGGGCTCTCTCTGGAAACACCATATATTTT. The full variable domain, completed using reference TRBV29-1 and TRBJ1-3, is SAVISQKPSRDICQRGTSLTIQCQVDSQVTMMFWYRQQPGQSLTLIATANQGSEATYESGFVIDKFPISRPNLTFSTLTVSNMSPEDSSIYLCSVQGGVEGALSGNTIYFGEGSWLTVV.

The chain combines TRBV28 with TRBJ2-1, with D perhaps matching TRBD2 (5 bases). This CDR3 is 13 amino acids long. Germline V gene lookup returns CDR1 MDHEN and CDR2 SYDVKM. Trimming took 5 bases from V and 7 from J, leaving 12 bases between them. This chain's CDR3 is CASSPPRANEQFF. The CDR3 nucleotides read TGTGCCAGCAGTCCCCCGAGGGCGAATGAGCAGTTCTTC.

V and J are TRBV4-2 and TRBJ1-5, with a weak D call TRBD1 (6 bases). V was trimmed by 1 base and J by 4 bases, leaving 14 bases between them. The CDR3 contains 16 residues. Germline loops: CDR1 LGHNA, CDR2 YNFKEQ. CDR3 sequence (DNA): TGTGCCAGCAGCCAAGGAGTGGGACAAAGGAATCAGCCCCAGCATTTT. This encodes CASSQGVGQRNQPQHF.

This chain links TRBV7-9 with TRBJ1-2; 9 bases fit TRBD1. The CDR3 has 16 residues. The trim removed 3 bases at V and 7 bases at J, leaving 12 bases unmatched. Germline assignment: CDR1 SEHNR and CDR2 FQNEAQ (reference sequence). Here the CDR3 DNA reads TGTGCCAGCAGCTTCTATTCGGGACAGGGTATTAGTGGCTACACCTTC. Encoded protein: CASSFYSGQGISGYTF.

This clone was seen only a few times. This sequence joins TRBV2 and TRBJ2-7; 8 bases agree with TRBD1. V gave up 7 bases and J gave up 2 bases; unmatched junction bases: 7. The CDR3 length is 14 residues. CDR1 is SNHLY and CDR2 is FYNNEI in the germline V gene. The CDR3 region is CASTGTGPAYEQYF. The CDR3 DNA reads TGTGCCAGCACGGGGACAGGACCTGCCTACGAGCAGTACTTC.

The CDR3 DNA reads as TGCGCCAGCAGCTTGGCCTTATTTTTAGAGGCGCAGTATTTT. It encodes CASSLALFLEAQYF. J is TRBJ2-3 and V is TRBV5-1; D is uncertain. Germline CDR1 SGHRS, CDR2 YFSETQ. Trimming left V 0 bases short and J 10 bases short, with 15 bases between. CDR3 length: 14 residues.

CDR3 coding DNA: TGCAGCGTTGATCGCGGCCAATACAATGAGCAGTTCTTC. Protein sequence: CSVDRGQYNEQFF. The chain joins TRBV29-1 to TRBJ2-1; D gene uncertain. V was shortened by 3 bases and J by 4 bases, with 10 bases between the two germline ends. CDR1 and CDR2 from the germline V gene are SQVTM and ANQGSEA. This CDR3 has 13 amino acids.